This entry lists 30 T cell receptor beta chains sequenced from one sample in a study of somatic mutations in cytotoxic T cells in rheumatoid arthritis. The table came from immunoSEQ multiplex PCR; TCRdb's copy has only in-frame clones and leaves some out. The repertoire consists of about 16,000 clones, with about four fifths occurring once and the leading ten covering about 22%. The sample was CD8+ T cells sorted from blood. These receptors all come from an adult with rheumatoid arthritis.

The chain is built from TRBV6-4 and TRBJ2-3; no reliable D call. Germline CDR1 MRHNA, CDR2 SNTAGT. The V end lost 3 bases, the J end lost 2 bases, and 6 bases lay between the germline ends. The CDR3 has 13 amino acids. The DNA of the CDR3 is TGTGCCAGCAGTGAGTCGGACACAGATACGCAGTATTTT. This encodes CASSESDTDTQYF.

In this sample, this clone turned up once. The gene calls are TRBV11-3 and TRBJ2-2; no clear D. Germline V gene lookup returns CDR1 SGHNT and CDR2 YENEEA. This CDR3 spans 15 amino acids. V was pared by 5 bases and J by 5 bases, with 15 bases between. The CDR3 DNA follows: TGTGCCAGCAGCACCGGAGAGATGGGGACCGGGGAGCTGTTTTTT. Protein: CASSTGEMGTGELFF.

This rearrangement joins TRBV5-1 to TRBJ2-6, with D possibly being TRBD1 (6 bases). With 4 bases removed from V and 1 base from J, the gap between germline ends came to 18 bases. The CDR3 has 18 residues. Germline V lookup: CDR1 SGHRS, CDR2 YFSETQ. The CDR3 here is CASSGAGTLTSGANVLTF. CDR3 DNA sequence: TGCGCCAGCAGCGGCGCAGGGACATTGACTTCTGGGGCCAACGTCCTGACTTTC.

This clone was observed a few times. The V call is TRBV18, the J call TRBJ2-1; 13 bases agree with TRBD2. The germline V gene has CDR1 KGHSH and CDR2 LQKENI. J was trimmed by 10 bases and V by 3 bases; bases with no gene match: 6. The CDR3 is 15 amino acids. The CDR3: CASSPGLAGREEQFF. For the CDR3, the DNA is TGTGCCAGCTCACCGGGACTAGCGGGACGGGAAGAGCAGTTCTTC.

This rearrangement joins TRBV15 to TRBJ2-3; either TRBD1 or TRBD2 may fit D (5 bases each). The V end lost 6 bases, the J end lost 1 base, and 14 bases lay between the germline ends. Per germline, CDR1 LNHNV and CDR2 YYDKDF (reference sequence). The CDR3 contains 15 residues. CDR3: CATSPSLGRTDTQYF. Here the CDR3 DNA reads TGTGCCACCAGTCCTTCCCTGGGACGCACAGATACGCAGTATTTT.

The V and J genes are TRBV4-3 and TRBJ2-5, with D unclear. Trimming pared 3 bases from V and 2 bases from J, leaving 13 bases between. Germline loops: CDR1 LGHNA, CDR2 YSLEER. The CDR3 is made up of 15 amino acids. The CDR3 protein is CASSQVPGFQETQYF. The CDR3, as DNA: TGCGCCAGCAGCCAGGTACCCGGGTTTCAAGAGACCCAGTACTTC.

The rearrangement joins TRBV7-9 to TRBJ1-1; 9 nucleotides agree with TRBD1. CDR1 and CDR2 from the germline V gene are SEHNR and FQNEAQ (reference sequence). After removal of 1 base from V and 5 bases from J, the junction contained 8 bases not matched to a gene. The CDR3 is made up of 16 amino acids. In nucleotides, the CDR3 is TGTGCCAGCAGCTTAGGTGCGGGGACAGGGATGACTGAAGCTTTCTTT. Translating it yields CASSLGAGTGMTEAFF.

Judged by abundance, this clone is medium-sized. The junction shows a germline mismatch at one end, possibly a read error. The V gene is TRBV7-7, the J gene TRBJ2-1, with D uncertain. This CDR3 is built from 16 residues. Germline V gene lookup returns CDR1 SSHAT and CDR2 FNYEAQ (reference sequence). The CDR3 region is CASSRTVGSSYNEQFF. The DNA for the CDR3 is TGTGCTAGCAGCCGAACGGTGGGAAGCTCCTACAATGAGCAGTTCTTC. Supplemented by reference TRBV7-7 and TRBJ2-1, the full variable domain reads GAGVSQSPRYKVTKRGQDVTLRCDPISSHATLYWYQQALGQGPEFLTYFNYEAQPDKSGLPSDRFSAERPEGSISTLTIQRTEQRDSAMYRCASSRTVGSSYNEQFFGPGTRLTVL.

The V gene is TRBV6-5, the J gene TRBJ2-1; 10 nucleotides agree with TRBD2. The CDR3 contains 14 residues. V shed 6 bases and J 8 bases; nucleotides not matched to a gene: 7. Germline V lookup: CDR1 MNHEY, CDR2 SVGAGI. In nucleotides, the CDR3 is TGTGCCAGCAGCCCCTGGACTAGCGGTCATGAGCAGTTCTTC. Translated, it gives CASSPWTSGHEQFF.

In this sample, this clone turned up a few times. The J gene is TRBJ2-7, the V gene TRBV19; TRBD2 matches at 11 bases. Germline-derived CDR1 and CDR2 are LNHDA and SQIVND (reference sequence). J lost 3 bases, V lost 7 bases, and 5 bases had no gene match. This CDR3 has 14 amino acids. CDR3 sequence reads: CASISGRAFYEQYF. Written as DNA, the CDR3 is TGTGCCAGTATTAGCGGGAGGGCCTTCTACGAGCAGTACTTC.

The chain employs TRBV19 and TRBJ1-4, with unresolved D. Trimming took 5 bases from V and 3 from J, leaving 16 bases between them. The CDR3 extends over 16 amino acids. Germline values: CDR1 LNHDA, CDR2 SQIVND (reference sequence). The CDR3 nucleotides are TGTGCCAGTAGTGTAGGACCGTTCCTGGCTAATGAAAAACTGTTTTTT. It specifies CASSVGPFLANEKLFF.

The gene calls are TRBV5-6 and TRBJ1-5; 8 bases are a match to TRBD1. V shed 2 bases and J 4 bases; nucleotides not matched to a gene: 5. The CDR3 has 15 amino acids. Germline lookup yields CDR1 SGHDT and CDR2 YYEEEE. The CDR3 sequence: CASSFGTGPNQPQHF. The CDR3 DNA reads TGTGCCAGCAGCTTCGGGACAGGACCTAATCAGCCCCAGCATTTT.

The chain employs TRBV2 and TRBJ2-2; 9 nucleotides match TRBD1. This CDR3 region has 18 residues. The ends lost 6 bases at V and 1 base at J; junction bases unmatched: 12. Germline V gene data show CDR1 as SNHLY and CDR2 as FYNNEI. The CDR3 sequence: CASREGTGRYRNTGELFF. Written as DNA, the CDR3 is TGTGCCAGCAGGGAGGGGACAGGGCGTTATCGGAACACCGGGGAGCTGTTTTTT.

The chain recombines TRBV2 with TRBJ2-1; D remains unclear. Germline V CDR1 and CDR2: SNHLY, FYNNEI. Deletions cut 5 bases from V and 0 bases from J, with 8 bases between. The CDR3 runs to 14 residues. DNA of the CDR3: TGTGCCAGCAGTTCCGATAGCTCCTACAATGAGCAGTTCTTC. Amino acids: CASSSDSSYNEQFF.

The rearrangement joins TRBV28 to TRBJ2-7; 8 nucleotides line up with TRBD1. CDR3 length: 15 residues. Germline lookup yields CDR1 MDHEN and CDR2 SYDVKM. Trimming cost V 2 bases and J 5 bases; bases outside gene matches: 8. CDR3 in DNA: TGTGCCAGCAGTTTAGGCCCCGGACAGGGTGACGAGCAGTACTTC. This sequence encodes CASSLGPGQGDEQYF. The variable domain in full, completed from reference TRBV28 and TRBJ2-7, reads DVKVTQSSRYLVKRTGEKVFLECVQDMDHENMFWYRQDPGLGLRLIYFSYDVKMKEKGDIPEGYSVSREKKERFSLILESASTNQTSMYLCASSLGPGQGDEQYFGPGTRLTVT.

This clone was seen a handful of times. The chain uses TRBV4-1 and TRBJ1-2; TRBD1 is a possible D gene (6 bases). The CDR3 consists of 14 residues. Germline V gene lookup returns CDR1 MGHRA and CDR2 YSYEKL. The V end lost 0 bases, the J end lost 4 bases, and 9 bases lay between the germline ends. In nucleotides, the CDR3 is TGCGCCAGCAGCCAAGATGGACAGCCCTATGGCTACACCTTC. Translation: CASSQDGQPYGYTF.

This clone is a singleton in its sample. The V and J genes are TRBV7-9 and TRBJ1-5; possibly TRBD1 for D (6 bases). Between the trimmed V and J ends, which lost 0 bases and 4 bases, there was a span of 10 bases. Per the germline V gene, CDR1 is SEHNR and CDR2 is FQNEAQ (reference sequence). The CDR3 length is 15 residues. The CDR3 DNA is TGTGCCAGCAGCTTAGCGGGGGCGGAGAATCAGCCCCAGCATTTT. Its translation is CASSLAGAENQPQHF.

The chain joins TRBV11-3 to TRBJ1-1; D remains unclear. The V and J ends lost 5 bases and 0 bases respectively, with 13 bases between them. The CDR3 loop spans 15 amino acids. Germline CDR1 and CDR2: SGHNT and YENEEA. The CDR3 nucleotides are TGTGCCAGCAGCCCAGACGGGTCCATGAACACTGAAGCTTTCTTT. Amino acids: CASSPDGSMNTEAFF.

V usage is TRBV27 and J usage is TRBJ1-5, with D possibly being TRBD1 (5 bases). Germline values: CDR1 MNHEY, CDR2 SMNVEV (reference sequence). The CDR3 spans 14 residues. Trimming shortened V by 2 bases and J by 5 bases, and 10 bases separated the two germline ends. The CDR3 DNA follows: TGTGCCAGCAGTTTAAGGGGTGGGTATCAGCCCCAGCATTTT. Its translation is CASSLRGGYQPQHF.

This rearrangement joins TRBV29-1 to TRBJ1-2, with TRBD1 as a possible D gene (6 bases). Trimming cost V 5 bases and J 6 bases, with 16 bases left between them. Per germline, CDR1 SQVTM and CDR2 ANQGSEA. The length of the CDR3 is 13 residues. The CDR3 sequence: CSVPLWGAHGYTF. CDR3 DNA: TGCAGCGTTCCCCTGTGGGGGGCTCATGGCTACACCTTC.

The rearrangement joins TRBV6-1 to TRBJ2-7, with D perhaps being TRBD1 or TRBD2 (6 bases each). The CDR3 is 19 amino acids. V was pared by 3 bases and J by 0 bases, with 24 bases between. Germline CDR1 is MNHNS and CDR2 is SASEGT. CDR3: CASSDGGSEANTLSYEQYF. DNA for the CDR3: TGTGCCAGCAGTGACGGGGGCTCGGAGGCCAATACCCTCTCCTACGAGCAGTACTTC.

The V gene is TRBV27, the J gene TRBJ1-4; 9 nucleotides line up with TRBD1. Trimming took 3 bases from V and 3 from J; bases not matched to a gene: 5. CDR1 MNHEY and CDR2 SMNVEV come from the germline V gene (reference sequence). This CDR3 contains 16 residues. The CDR3 here is CASSFVDRGPNEKLFF. The CDR3 DNA sequence: TGTGCCAGCAGTTTCGTGGACAGGGGCCCTAATGAAAAACTGTTTTTT.

The rearrangement joins TRBV5-4 to TRBJ2-3; no firm D call. Germline lookup yields CDR1 SGHNT and CDR2 YYREEE (reference sequence). Trimming cost V 1 base and J 2 bases, with 11 bases left between them. CDR3 size: 15 residues. Here the CDR3 DNA reads TGTGCCAGCAGCTTGCACTTCCCCCTCACAGATACGCAGTATTTT. Translation: CASSLHFPLTDTQYF.

V and J are TRBV5-1 and TRBJ2-1, with 8 bases identical to TRBD1. The junction had 5 bases not matched to a gene; V was cut back by 5 bases and J by 7 bases. The CDR3 has 13 residues. Germline V gene sequence: CDR1 SGHRS, CDR2 YFSETQ. The CDR3 DNA reads as TGCGCCAGCAGGGGGACAGGAGGGAATGAGCAGTTCTTC. Protein sequence: CASRGTGGNEQFF.

The chain combines TRBV5-5 with TRBJ1-2; perhaps TRBD1 as D (6 bases). This CDR3 has 10 amino acids. Germline V gene sequence: CDR1 SGHKS, CDR2 YYEKEE (reference sequence). Deletions cut 7 bases from V and 5 bases from J, with 6 bases between. DNA of the CDR3: TGTGCCAGCCAGGGGTATGGCTACACCTTC. This encodes CASQGYGYTF. Combining the CDR3 with reference TRBV5-5 and TRBJ1-2 gives the whole variable domain DAGVTQSPTHLIKTRGQQVTLRCSPISGHKSVSWYQQVLGQGPQFIFQYYEKEERGRGNFPDRFSARQFPNYSSELNVNALLLGDSALYLCASQGYGYTFGSGTRLTVV.

This clone was seen only a few times. The chain recombines TRBV30 with TRBJ2-2; TRBD1 aligns across 7 bases. This CDR3 is 14 amino acids long. Germline assignment: CDR1 GTSNPN and CDR2 SVGIG (reference sequence). V was pared by 3 bases and J by 5 bases, with 6 bases of the junction left unmatched. For the CDR3, the DNA is TGTGCCTGGAGATTTAGGGGGCTGACCGGGGAGCTGTTTTTT. Amino acid sequence: CAWRFRGLTGELFF.

The chain recombines TRBV25-1 with TRBJ1-1, with 8 bases lining up with TRBD1. The CDR3 consists of 14 residues. Germline values: CDR1 MGHDK, CDR2 SYGVNS. Trimming removed 2 bases from V and 1 base from J; junction bases left unmatched: 0. The CDR3 reads CASSEDRGNTEAFF. The CDR3 DNA reads as TGTGCCAGCAGTGAAGACAGGGGGAACACTGAAGCTTTCTTT.

The genes are TRBV7-9 and TRBJ2-2; no clear D. V shed 7 bases and J shed 0 bases, with 9 bases lying between them. Germline CDR1 and CDR2: SEHNR and FQNEAQ (reference sequence). The CDR3 is 14 amino acids. DNA of the CDR3: TGTGCCAGCACCTTCACAGCGAACACCGGGGAGCTGTTTTTT. It specifies CASTFTANTGELFF.

The chain employs TRBV28 and TRBJ2-1; D gene ambiguous. CDR3 length: 12 residues. V lost 5 bases, J lost 6 bases, and 8 bases lay in between. Germline CDR1 is MDHEN and CDR2 is SYDVKM. CDR3 protein: CASSQHGNEQFF. CDR3 in DNA: TGTGCCAGCAGTCAGCACGGCAATGAGCAGTTCTTC.

The gene calls are TRBV5-1 and TRBJ2-1, with D perhaps matching TRBD2 (6 bases). The germline V gene encodes CDR1 SGHRS and CDR2 YFSETQ. There are 14 residues in the CDR3. V gave up 4 bases and J gave up 7 bases, with 15 bases separating them. CDR3 loop: CASSPGLAINEQFF. For the CDR3, the DNA is TGCGCCAGCAGCCCAGGGCTAGCGATTAATGAGCAGTTCTTC.